This T cell receptor beta chain emerged from a study of T cell responses to AZD1222 COVID-19 vaccine. The wider study: The study pooled second doses at about 4 or about 12 weeks. The study's findings and limits: The donor cohort was predominantly white British with a female majority, and clonal diversity may have been underestimated.

Trimming took 0 bases from V and 0 from J, leaving 10 bases between them. The CDR3 is 15 amino acids. Germline V lookup: CDR1 SGHRS, CDR2 YFSETQ. The method was immunoSEQ multiplex PCR; TCRdb's version includes in-frame clones alone and lacks a portion of them. The sample records about 150,000 clones, about 93% being singletons. Turning to this clone: The antigen is not known.

V gene TRBV5-1 combines with J gene TRBJ2-7, with D possibly being TRBD2 (6 bases). The input for sequencing was peripheral blood, taken on day 0 of AZD1222 vaccination. The receptor was derived from an adult in good health. CDR3 nucleotide sequence: TGCGCCAGCAGCTTGGGGTACGGGAGCTCCTACGAGCAGTACTTC. This gives the protein CASSLGYGSSYEQYF.